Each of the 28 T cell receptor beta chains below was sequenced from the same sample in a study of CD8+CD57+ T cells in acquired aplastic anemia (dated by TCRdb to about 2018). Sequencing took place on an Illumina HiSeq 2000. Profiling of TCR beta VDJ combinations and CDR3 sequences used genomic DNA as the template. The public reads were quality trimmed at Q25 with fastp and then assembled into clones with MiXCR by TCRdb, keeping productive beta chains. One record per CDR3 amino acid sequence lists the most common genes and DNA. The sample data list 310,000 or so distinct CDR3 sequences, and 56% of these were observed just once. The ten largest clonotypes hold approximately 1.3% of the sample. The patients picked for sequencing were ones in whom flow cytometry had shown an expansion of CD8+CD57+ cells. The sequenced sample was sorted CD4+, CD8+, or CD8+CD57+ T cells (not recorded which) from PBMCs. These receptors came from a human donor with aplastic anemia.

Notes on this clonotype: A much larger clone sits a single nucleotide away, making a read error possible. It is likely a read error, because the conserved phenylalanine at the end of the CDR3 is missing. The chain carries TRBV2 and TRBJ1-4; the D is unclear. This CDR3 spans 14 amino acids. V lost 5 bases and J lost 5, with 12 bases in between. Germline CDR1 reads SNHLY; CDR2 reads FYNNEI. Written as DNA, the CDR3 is TGTGCCAGCAGTTACTTGACGGGAAATGAAAAACTGTTTTTA. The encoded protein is CASSYLTGNEKLFL.

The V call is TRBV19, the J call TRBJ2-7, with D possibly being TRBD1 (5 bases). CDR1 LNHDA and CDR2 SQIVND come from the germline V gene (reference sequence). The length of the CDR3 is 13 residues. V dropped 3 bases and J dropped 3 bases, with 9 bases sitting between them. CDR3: CASSIEDSYEQYF. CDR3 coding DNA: TGTGCCAGTAGTATCGAAGACAGCTACGAGCAGTACTTC. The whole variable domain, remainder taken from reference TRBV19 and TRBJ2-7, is DGGITQSPKYLFRKEGQNVTLSCEQNLNHDAMYWYRQDPGQGLRLIYYSQIVNDFQKGDIAEGYSVSREKKESFPLTVTSAQKNPTAFYLCASSIEDSYEQYFGPGTRLTVT.

The CDR3: CASSDRGDQETQYF. The CDR3 DNA is TGTGCCAGCAGCGACCGGGGGGACCAAGAGACCCAGTACTTC. The chain is built from TRBV2 and TRBJ2-5, with 7 bases matching TRBD2. Trimming at V came to 6 bases and at J to 0 bases, leaving 4 bases not matched to a gene. The CDR3 loop spans 14 amino acids. Germline values: CDR1 SNHLY, CDR2 FYNNEI. Using reference TRBV2 and TRBJ2-5 for the parts outside the CDR3, the full variable domain is EPEVTQTPSHQVTQMGQEVILRCVPISNHLYFYWYRQILGQKVEFLVSFYNNEISEKSEIFDDQFSVERPDGSNFTLKIRSTKLEDSAMYFCASSDRGDQETQYFGPGTRLLVL.

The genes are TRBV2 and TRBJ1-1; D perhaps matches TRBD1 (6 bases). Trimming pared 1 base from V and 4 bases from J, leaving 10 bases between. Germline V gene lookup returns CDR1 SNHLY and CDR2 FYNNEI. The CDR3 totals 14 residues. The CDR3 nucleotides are TGTGCCAGCAGTGAAGTCGAGGGGGGCACTGAAGCTTTCTTT. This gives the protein CASSEVEGGTEAFF. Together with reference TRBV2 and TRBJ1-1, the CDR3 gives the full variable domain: EPEVTQTPSHQVTQMGQEVILRCVPISNHLYFYWYRQILGQKVEFLVSFYNNEISEKSEIFDDQFSVERPDGSNFTLKIRSTKLEDSAMYFCASSEVEGGTEAFFGQGTRLTVV.

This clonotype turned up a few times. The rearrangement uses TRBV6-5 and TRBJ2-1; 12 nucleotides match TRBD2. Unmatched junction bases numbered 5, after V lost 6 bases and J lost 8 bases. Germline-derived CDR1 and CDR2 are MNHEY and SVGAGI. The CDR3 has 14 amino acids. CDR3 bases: TGTGCCAGCAGCCTAGCGGGAGGGCCATATGAGCAGTTCTTC. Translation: CASSLAGGPYEQFF.

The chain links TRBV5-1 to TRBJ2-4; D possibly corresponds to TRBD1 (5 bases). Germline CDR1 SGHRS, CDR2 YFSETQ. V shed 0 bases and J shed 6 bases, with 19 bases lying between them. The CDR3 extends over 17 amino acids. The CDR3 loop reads CASSLGVMRQGSNIQYF. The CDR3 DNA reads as TGCGCCAGCAGCTTGGGGGTTATGAGGCAGGGATCAAACATTCAGTACTTC.

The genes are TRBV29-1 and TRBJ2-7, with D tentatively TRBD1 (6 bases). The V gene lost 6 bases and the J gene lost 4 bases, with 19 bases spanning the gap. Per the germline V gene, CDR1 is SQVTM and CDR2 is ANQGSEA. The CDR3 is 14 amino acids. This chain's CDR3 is CSVRAGTSRYEQYF. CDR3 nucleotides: TGCAGCGTCCGGGCAGGGACAAGTCGGTACGAGCAGTACTTC.

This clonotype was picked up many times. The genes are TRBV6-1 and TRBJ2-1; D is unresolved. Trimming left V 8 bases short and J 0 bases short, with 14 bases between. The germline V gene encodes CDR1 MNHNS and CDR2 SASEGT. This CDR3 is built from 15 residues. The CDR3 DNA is TGTGCCAGCGCAACGGGCCCTAGCTCCTACAATGAGCAGTTCTTC. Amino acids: CASATGPSSYNEQFF.

CDR3 loop: CASSLGYGTEAFF. For the CDR3, the DNA is TGTGCCAGCAGCTTAGGGTACGGTACTGAAGCTTTCTTT. This chain connects TRBV7-3 to TRBJ1-1; D gene unclear. In germline, CDR1 is SGHTA, CDR2 FQGTGA. The CDR3 covers 13 residues. Trimming took 2 bases from V and 5 from J, leaving 9 bases between them.

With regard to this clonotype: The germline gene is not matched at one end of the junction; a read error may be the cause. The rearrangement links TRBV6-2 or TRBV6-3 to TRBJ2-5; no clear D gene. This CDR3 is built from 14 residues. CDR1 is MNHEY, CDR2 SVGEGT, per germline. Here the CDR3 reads CAGSPPRARETQYF. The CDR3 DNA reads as TGTGCCGGCAGTCCCCCAAGGGCCCGGGAGACCCAGTACTTC.

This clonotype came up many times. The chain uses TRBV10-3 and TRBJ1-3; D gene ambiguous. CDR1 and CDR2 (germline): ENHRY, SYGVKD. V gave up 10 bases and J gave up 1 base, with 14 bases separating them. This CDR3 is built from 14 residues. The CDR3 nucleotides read TGTGCCAGCATGGAATTAGGATCTGGAAACACCATATATTTT. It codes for CASMELGSGNTIYF.

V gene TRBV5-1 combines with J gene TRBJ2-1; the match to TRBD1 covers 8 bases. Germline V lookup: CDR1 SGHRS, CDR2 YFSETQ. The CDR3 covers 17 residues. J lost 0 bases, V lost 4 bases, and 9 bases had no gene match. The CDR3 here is CASSPRTGLSSYNEQFF. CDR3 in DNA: TGCGCCAGCAGCCCTCGGACAGGGCTCAGCTCCTACAATGAGCAGTTCTTC.

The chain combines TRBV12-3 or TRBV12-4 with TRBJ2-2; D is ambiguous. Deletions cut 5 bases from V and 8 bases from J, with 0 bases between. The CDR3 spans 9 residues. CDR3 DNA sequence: TGTGCCAGCAGTGGGGAGCTGTTTTTT. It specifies CASSGELFF.

CDR3 DNA: TGTGCCAGCAGCTTAATACTAGCGGGCACAGATACGCAGTATTTT. Protein: CASSLILAGTDTQYF. This chain joins TRBV7-2 and TRBJ2-3; 8 nucleotides align to TRBD2. Per the germline V gene, CDR1 is SGHTA and CDR2 is FQGNSA. With 2 bases clipped from V and 1 base from J, the junction kept 2 bases outside the gene matches. This CDR3 region has 15 residues.

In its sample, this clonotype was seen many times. CDR3 region: CAISVQGIGTEAFF. The CDR3 nucleotides read TGTGCCATCAGTGTACAGGGCATTGGCACTGAAGCTTTCTTT. The chain carries TRBV10-3 and TRBJ1-1, with D possibly being TRBD1 (6 bases). CDR3 length: 14 amino acids. Germline V gene lookup returns CDR1 ENHRY and CDR2 SYGVKD. V was shortened by 4 bases and J by 4 bases, with 13 bases between the two germline ends.

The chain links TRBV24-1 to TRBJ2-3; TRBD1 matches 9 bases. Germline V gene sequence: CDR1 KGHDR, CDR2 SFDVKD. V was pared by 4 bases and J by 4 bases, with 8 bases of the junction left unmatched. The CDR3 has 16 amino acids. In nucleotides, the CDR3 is TGTGCCACCAGTGACCCGGGACAGGGCAATGCAGATACGCAGTATTTT. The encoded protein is CATSDPGQGNADTQYF.

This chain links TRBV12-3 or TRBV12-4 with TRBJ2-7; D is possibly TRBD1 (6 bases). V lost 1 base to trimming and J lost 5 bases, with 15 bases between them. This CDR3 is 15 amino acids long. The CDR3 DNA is TGTGCCAGCAGTTTAGTCGCAGGGGCGGCAAACGAGCAGTACTTC. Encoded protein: CASSLVAGAANEQYF.

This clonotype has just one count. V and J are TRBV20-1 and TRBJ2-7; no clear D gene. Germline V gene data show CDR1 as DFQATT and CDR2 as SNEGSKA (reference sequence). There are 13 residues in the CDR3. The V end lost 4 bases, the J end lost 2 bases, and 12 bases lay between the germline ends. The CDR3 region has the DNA TGCAGTGCTAAGACTGGGCCGACCTACGAGCAGTACTTC. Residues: CSAKTGPTYEQYF.

The DNA of the CDR3 is TGCAGTGCCGCTGTCCGGGCTAGCGGGAGAGAGACCCAGTACTTC. Encoded protein: CSAAVRASGRETQYF. V gene TRBV20-1 combines with J gene TRBJ2-5, with 10 bases aligning to TRBD2. The V and J ends lost 6 bases and 4 bases, in that order; junction bases with no gene match: 11. Looked up from germline, CDR1 is DFQATT and CDR2 is SNEGSKA (reference sequence). There are 15 residues in the CDR3.

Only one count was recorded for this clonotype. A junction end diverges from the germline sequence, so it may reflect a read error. The CDR3 bases are TGTACCAGTAGTAGCGGAACAGCTAGCAATCAGCCCCAGCATTTT. This gives the protein CTSSSGTASNQPQHF. The chain uses TRBV19 and TRBJ1-5; D remains unclear. The germline V gene has CDR1 LNHDA and CDR2 SQIVND (reference sequence). This CDR3 contains 15 residues.

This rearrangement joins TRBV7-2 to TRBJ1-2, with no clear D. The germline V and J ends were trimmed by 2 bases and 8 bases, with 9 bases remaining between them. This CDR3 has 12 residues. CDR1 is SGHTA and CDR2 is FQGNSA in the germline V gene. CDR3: CASSLPGRGYTF. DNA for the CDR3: TGTGCCAGCAGCTTACCGGGTCGCGGCTACACCTTC.

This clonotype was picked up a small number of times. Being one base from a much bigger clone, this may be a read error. DNA of the CDR3: TGCGCCAGCAGCAGGGGGGGGACAGGGGAAGAGGCCCAGTACTTC. Amino acids: CASSRGGTGEEAQYF. This chain connects TRBV5-1 to TRBJ2-5; 10 nucleotides agree with TRBD1. Germline V gene sequence: CDR1 SGHRS, CDR2 YFSETQ. This CDR3 has 15 residues.

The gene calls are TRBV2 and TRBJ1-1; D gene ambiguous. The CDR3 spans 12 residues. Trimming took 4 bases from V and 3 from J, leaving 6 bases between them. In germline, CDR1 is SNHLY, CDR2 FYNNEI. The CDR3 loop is CASSVADTEAFF. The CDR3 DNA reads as TGTGCCAGCAGTGTCGCAGACACTGAAGCTTTCTTT.

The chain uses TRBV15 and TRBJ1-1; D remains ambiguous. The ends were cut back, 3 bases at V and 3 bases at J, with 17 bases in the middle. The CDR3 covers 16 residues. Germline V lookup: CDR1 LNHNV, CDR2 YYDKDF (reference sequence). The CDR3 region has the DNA TGTGCCACCAGCAGGGATACTTCTATTGGGGACACTGAAGCTTTCTTT. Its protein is CATSRDTSIGDTEAFF.

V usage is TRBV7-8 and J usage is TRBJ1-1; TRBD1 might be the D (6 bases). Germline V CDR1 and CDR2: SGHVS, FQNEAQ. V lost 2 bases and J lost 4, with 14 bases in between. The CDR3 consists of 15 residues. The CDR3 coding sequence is TGTGCCAGCAGCTTACGGGAAACAGGGCCCACTGAAGCTTTCTTT. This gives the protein CASSLRETGPTEAFF.

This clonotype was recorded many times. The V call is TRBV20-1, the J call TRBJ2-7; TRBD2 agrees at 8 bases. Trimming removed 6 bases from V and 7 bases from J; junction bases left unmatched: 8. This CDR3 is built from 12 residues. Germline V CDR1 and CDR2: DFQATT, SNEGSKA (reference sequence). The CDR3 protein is CSAYSGGLEQYF. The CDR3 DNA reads TGCAGTGCATATTCGGGGGGGCTTGAGCAGTACTTC.

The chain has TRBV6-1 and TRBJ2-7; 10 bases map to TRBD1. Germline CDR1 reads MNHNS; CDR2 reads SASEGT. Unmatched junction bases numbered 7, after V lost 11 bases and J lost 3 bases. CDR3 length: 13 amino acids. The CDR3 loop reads CAVPGQGLYEQYF. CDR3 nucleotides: TGTGCCGTTCCGGGACAGGGGCTCTACGAGCAGTACTTC.

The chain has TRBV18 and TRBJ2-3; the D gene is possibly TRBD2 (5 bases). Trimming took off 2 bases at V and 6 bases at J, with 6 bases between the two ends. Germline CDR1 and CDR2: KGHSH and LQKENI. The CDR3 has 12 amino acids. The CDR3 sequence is CASSPGEDTQYF. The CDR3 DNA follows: TGTGCCAGCTCACCAGGGGAGGATACGCAGTATTTT. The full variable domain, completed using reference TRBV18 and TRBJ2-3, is NAGVMQNPRHLVRRRGQEARLRCSPMKGHSHVYWYRQLPEEGLKFMVYLQKENIIDESGMPKERFSAEFPKEGPSILRIQQVVRGDSAAYFCASSPGEDTQYFGPGTRLTVL.